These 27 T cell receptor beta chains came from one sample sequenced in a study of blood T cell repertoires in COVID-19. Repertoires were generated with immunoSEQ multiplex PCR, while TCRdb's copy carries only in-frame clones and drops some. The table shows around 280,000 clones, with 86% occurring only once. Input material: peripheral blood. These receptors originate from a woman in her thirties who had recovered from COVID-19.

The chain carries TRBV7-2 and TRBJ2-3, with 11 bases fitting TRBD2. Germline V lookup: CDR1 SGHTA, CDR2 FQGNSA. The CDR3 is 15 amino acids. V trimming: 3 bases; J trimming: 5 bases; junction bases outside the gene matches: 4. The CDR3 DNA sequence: TGTGCCAGCAGCTTTGGGACTAGCGGCCAAGATACGCAGTATTTT. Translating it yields CASSFGTSGQDTQYF.

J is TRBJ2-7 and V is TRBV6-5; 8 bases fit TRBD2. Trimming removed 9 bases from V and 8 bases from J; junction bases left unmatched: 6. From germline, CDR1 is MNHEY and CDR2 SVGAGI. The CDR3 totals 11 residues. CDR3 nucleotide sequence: TGTGCCAGTCGGGGGGGAGGGAAGCAGTACTTC. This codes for CASRGGGKQYF.

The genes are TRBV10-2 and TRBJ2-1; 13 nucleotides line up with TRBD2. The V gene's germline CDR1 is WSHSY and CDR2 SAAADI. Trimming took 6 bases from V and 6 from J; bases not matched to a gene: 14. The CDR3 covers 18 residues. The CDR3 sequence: CASRPGLAGAAGSNEQFF. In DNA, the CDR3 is TGCGCCAGCAGACCCGGACTAGCGGGAGCTGCGGGGTCCAATGAGCAGTTCTTC.

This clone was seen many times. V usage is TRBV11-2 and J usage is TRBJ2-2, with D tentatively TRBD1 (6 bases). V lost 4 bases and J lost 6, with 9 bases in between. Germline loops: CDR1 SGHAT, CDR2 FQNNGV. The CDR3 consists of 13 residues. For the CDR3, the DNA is TGTGCCAGCAGCTCCGGACAGTCCGGGGAGCTGTTTTTT. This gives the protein CASSSGQSGELFF.

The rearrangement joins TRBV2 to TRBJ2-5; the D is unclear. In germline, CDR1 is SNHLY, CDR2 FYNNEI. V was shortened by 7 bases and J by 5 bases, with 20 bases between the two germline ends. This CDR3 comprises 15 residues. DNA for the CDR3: TGTGCCAGCAAACCACTACATTCACGTTGGGAGACCCAGTACTTC. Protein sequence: CASKPLHSRWETQYF.

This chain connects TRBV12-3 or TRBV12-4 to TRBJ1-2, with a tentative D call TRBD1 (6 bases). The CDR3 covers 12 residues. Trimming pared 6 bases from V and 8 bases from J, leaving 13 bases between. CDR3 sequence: CASRLEGVGYTF. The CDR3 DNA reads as TGTGCCAGCAGACTCGAGGGGGTCGGCTACACCTTC.

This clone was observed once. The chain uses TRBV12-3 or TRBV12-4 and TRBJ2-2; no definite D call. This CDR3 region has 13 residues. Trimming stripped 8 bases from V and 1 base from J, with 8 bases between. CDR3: CASRTVNTGELFF. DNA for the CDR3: TGTGCCAGCCGAACGGTGAACACCGGGGAGCTGTTTTTT.

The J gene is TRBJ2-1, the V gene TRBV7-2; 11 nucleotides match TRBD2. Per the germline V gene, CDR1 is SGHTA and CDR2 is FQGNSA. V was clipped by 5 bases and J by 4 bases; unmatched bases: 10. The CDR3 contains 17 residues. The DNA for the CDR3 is TGTGCCAGCAGCGAAGCCGGATGGACTAGCGGGTACAATGAGCAGTTCTTC. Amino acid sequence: CASSEAGWTSGYNEQFF.

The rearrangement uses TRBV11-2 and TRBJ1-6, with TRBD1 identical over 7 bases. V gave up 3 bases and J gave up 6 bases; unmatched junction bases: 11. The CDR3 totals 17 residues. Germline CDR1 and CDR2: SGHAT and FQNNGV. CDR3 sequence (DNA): TGTGCCAGCAGCTTTATACGGGGGACAGCGGGTAATTCACCCCTCCACTTT. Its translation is CASSFIRGTAGNSPLHF.

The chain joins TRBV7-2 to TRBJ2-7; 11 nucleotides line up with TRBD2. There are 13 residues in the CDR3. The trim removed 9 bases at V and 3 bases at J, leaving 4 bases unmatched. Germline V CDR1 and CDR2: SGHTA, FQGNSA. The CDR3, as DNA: TGTGCCAGTTCTAGCGGGGGGCACTACGAGCAGTACTTC. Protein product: CASSSGGHYEQYF.

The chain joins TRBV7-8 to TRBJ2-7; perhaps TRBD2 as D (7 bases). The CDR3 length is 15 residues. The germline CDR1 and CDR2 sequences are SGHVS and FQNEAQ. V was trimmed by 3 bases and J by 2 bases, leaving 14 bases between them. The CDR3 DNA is TGTGCCAGCAGCTTGGTGCGGGGGCGACCCTACGAGCAGTACTTC. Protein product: CASSLVRGRPYEQYF.

CDR3 DNA: TGTGCCAGCCGCGAACTAGCGGGAGTGGGCGAGCAGTACTTC. Its protein product is CASRELAGVGEQYF. This chain links TRBV2 with TRBJ2-7; TRBD2 agrees at 11 bases. J was trimmed by 6 bases and V by 8 bases; bases with no gene match: 9. CDR1 is SNHLY, CDR2 FYNNEI, per germline. The CDR3 is 14 amino acids.

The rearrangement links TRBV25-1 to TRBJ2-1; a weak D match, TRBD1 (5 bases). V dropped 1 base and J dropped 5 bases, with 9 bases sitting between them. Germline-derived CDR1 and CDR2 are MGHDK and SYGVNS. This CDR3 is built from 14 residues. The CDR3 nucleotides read TGTGCCAGCAGTGAATTAGGGGCGAACAATGAGCAGTTCTTC. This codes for CASSELGANNEQFF.

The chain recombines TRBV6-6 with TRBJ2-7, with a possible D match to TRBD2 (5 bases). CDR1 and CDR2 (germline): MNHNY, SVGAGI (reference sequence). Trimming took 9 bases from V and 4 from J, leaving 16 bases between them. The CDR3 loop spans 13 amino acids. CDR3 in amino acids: CASAAGSSYEQYF. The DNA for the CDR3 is TGTGCCAGTGCCGCTGGGAGTTCATACGAGCAGTACTTC.

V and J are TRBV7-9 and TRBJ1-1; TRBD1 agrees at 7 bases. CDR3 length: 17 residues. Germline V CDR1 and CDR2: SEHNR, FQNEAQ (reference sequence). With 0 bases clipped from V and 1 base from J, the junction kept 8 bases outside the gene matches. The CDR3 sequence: CASSLADRFVPNTEAFF. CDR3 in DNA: TGTGCCAGCAGCTTAGCGGACAGGTTTGTCCCGAACACTGAAGCTTTCTTT.

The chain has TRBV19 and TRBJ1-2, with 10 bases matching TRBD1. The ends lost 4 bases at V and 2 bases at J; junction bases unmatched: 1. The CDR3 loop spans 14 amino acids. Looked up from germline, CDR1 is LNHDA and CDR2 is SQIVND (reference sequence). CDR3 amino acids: CASSTTGGNYGYTF. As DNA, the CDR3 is TGTGCCAGTAGTACGACAGGGGGCAACTATGGCTACACCTTC.

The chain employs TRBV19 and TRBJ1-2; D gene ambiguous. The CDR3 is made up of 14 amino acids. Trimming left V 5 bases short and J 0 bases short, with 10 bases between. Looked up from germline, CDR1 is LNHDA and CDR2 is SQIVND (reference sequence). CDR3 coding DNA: TGTGCCAGTAGTCCCTTTGGGCCTAACTATGGCTACACCTTC. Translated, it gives CASSPFGPNYGYTF.

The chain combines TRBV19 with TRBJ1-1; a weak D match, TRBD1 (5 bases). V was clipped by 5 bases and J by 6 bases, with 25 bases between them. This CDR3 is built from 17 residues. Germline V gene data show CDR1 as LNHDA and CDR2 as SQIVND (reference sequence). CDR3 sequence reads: CASSPVGDSGALAEAFF. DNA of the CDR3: TGTGCCAGTAGTCCTGTAGGGGATAGCGGCGCGCTCGCTGAAGCTTTCTTT.

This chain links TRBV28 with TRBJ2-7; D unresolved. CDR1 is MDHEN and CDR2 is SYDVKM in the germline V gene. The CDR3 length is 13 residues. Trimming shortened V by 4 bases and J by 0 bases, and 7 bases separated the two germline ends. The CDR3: CASSSSSSYEQYF. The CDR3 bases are TGTGCCAGCAGTTCTAGTAGCTCCTACGAGCAGTACTTC.

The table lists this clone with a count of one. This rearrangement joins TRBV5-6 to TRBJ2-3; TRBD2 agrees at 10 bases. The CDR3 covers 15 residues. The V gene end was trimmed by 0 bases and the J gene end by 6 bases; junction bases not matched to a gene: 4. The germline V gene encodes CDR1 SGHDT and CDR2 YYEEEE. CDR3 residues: CASSLVSSGGDTQYF. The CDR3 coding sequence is TGTGCCAGCAGCTTGGTGTCTAGCGGGGGTGATACGCAGTATTTT.

CDR3 DNA sequence: TGCAGTGCTAGTCCCCGGGGAGGGGAGCAGTACTTC. Translation: CSASPRGGEQYF. This chain joins TRBV20-1 and TRBJ2-7; 7 bases match TRBD2. There are 12 residues in the CDR3. V dropped 3 bases and J dropped 7; count of bases not matched to a gene: 6. Germline lookup yields CDR1 DFQATT and CDR2 SNEGSKA (reference sequence).

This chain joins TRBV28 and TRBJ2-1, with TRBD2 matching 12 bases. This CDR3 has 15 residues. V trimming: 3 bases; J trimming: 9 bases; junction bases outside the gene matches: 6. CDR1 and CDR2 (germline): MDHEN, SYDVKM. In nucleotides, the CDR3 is TGTGCCAGCAGTTTGAGGCTAGCGGGAGGGGGTGAGCAGTTCTTC. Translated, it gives CASSLRLAGGGEQFF.

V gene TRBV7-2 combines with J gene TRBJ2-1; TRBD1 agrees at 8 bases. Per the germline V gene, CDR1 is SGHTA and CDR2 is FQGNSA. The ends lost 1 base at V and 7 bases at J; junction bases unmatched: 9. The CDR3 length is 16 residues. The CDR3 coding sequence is TGTGCCAGCAGCTTAGAGGGGGCAGGGGGCATTAATGAGCAGTTCTTC. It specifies CASSLEGAGGINEQFF. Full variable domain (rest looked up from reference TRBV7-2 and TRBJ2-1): GAGVSQSPSNKVTEKGKDVELRCDPISGHTALYWYRQSLGQGLEFLIYFQGNSAPDKSGLPSDRFSAERTGGSVSTLTIQRTQQEDSAVYLCASSLEGAGGINEQFFGPGTRLTVL.

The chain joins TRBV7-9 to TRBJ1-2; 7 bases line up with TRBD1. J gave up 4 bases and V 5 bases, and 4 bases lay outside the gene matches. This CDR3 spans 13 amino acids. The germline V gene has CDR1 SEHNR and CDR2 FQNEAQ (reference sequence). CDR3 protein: CASSRRDSYGYTF. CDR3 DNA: TGTGCCAGCAGCCGCCGGGACAGCTATGGCTACACCTTC.

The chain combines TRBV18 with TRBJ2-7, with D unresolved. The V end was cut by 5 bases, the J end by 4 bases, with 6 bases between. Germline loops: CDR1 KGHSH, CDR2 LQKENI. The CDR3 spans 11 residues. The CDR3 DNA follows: TGTGCCAGCTCATTAGATTACGAGCAGTACTTC. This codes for CASSLDYEQYF.

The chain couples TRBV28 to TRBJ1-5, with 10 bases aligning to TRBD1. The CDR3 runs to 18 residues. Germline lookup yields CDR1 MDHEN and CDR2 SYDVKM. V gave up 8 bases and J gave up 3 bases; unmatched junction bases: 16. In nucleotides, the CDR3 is TGTGCCAGCCCAGGCGGGACAGGGGCCCGCACGTTCAATCAGCCCCAGCATTTT. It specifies CASPGGTGARTFNQPQHF.

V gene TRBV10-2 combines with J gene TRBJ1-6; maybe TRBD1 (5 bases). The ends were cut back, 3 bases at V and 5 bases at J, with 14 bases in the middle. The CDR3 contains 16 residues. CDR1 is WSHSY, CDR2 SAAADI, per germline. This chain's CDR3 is CASSDRVLMDNSPLHF. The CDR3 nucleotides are TGCGCCAGCAGTGACAGGGTATTGATGGATAATTCACCCCTCCACTTT.